This T cell receptor (beta chain) is drawn from a study of beta chain features in type 1 diabetes (dated by TCRdb to between 2017 and 2018). Context from the whole study: No differences in mean age, gender distribution, total cell number or subset yield were found between patients and healthy donors. In the study, TCRB repertoires of sorted circulating CD4+ T cell subsets from recently diagnosed type 1 diabetes patients were compared with those of matched healthy donors. A total of roughly 100 million sorted cells were examined across all samples, and the number of cells per subset was strongly correlated with RNA yield. Naive and central memory subsets were obtained from all 30 or so donors, but regulatory and stem cell-like memory subsets were isolated from only 8 patients and roughly eight healthy donors.

Beyond this particular receptor, the publication reports: PCR might favor shorter templates, but patient and control samples were amplified and corrected together, so any skew would affect both groups equally. Because the HLA sub-analyses included only small numbers of individuals, any influence of HLA type on TCRB rearrangement was left unresolved. In all four CD4+ subsets, TCRB CDR3 length was moderately but significantly shorter in type 1 diabetes patients. Naive, central memory and regulatory TCRB repertoires appeared more similar among patients than among healthy donors. Sequencing cDNA rather than genomic DNA could over-represent highly expressing activated cells, although activation and CD3 levels did not differ between groups. Patients with type 1 diabetes made fewer insertions and deleted more nucleotides at VDJ recombination sites, implying thymic rearrangement abnormalities.

Each donor gave one peripheral blood draw, averaging roughly 120 mL, which was collected into heparinised tubes. Using a panel that included CD45RO, CCR7, CD25, CD127, CD95 and CD27, naive, central memory, regulatory and stem cell-like memory CD4+ T cells were sorted on a BD FACSAria II. Every sorted population had a purity above 95%. PBMCs were isolated right away by Lymphoprep density gradient centrifugation and were stained directly, without culture. So that batch effects would be minimized, each experiment stained and sorted samples in pairs, pairing one healthy donor with one patient. Via the germline V gene (reference sequence), CDR1 is LNHDA and CDR2 SQIVND. From V the trimming removes 9 bases and from J it removes 0 bases, while the gene matches leave 13 bases of the junction unaccounted for. Taken from cysteine to phenylalanine, the CDR3 has 17 residues. CDR3 DNA is the only sequence kept; it has 51 bases, read in frame from the first base.

Concerning this clone: The clone's antigen remains unknown. There are no base qualities to consult, and no much larger clone falls within one base.

All of the isolated RNA was reverse transcribed with the High Capacity cDNA Reverse Transcription Kit, so expressed TCRB transcripts were sequenced. Deep immunoSEQ sequencing was performed on naive, central memory and regulatory T cell samples, with an average of around 3.4 million total reads per sample. After sorted cells were lysed in RLT buffer, RNA was extracted with DNase-treated RNeasy Micro or Mini kits, with the choice depending on cell number. Each cell subset was processed on its own to prevent cross-contamination, while patient and healthy donor samples were processed together. Using the immunoSEQ multiplex PCR, TCRB sequences were amplified from cDNA into 87-bp fragments spanning the CDR3 region. Amplicons were sequenced on the Illumina HiSeq platform. From the authors' description of their analysis: Synthetic template baselines were used to correct PCR bias computationally, reads within Hamming distance 2 were collapsed, and singletons that could not be merged were discarded. Reads were aligned against IMGT to assign V, D and J genes, CDR3 length and insertions or deletions at six rearrangement sites. Within each subset, clonotype counts were normalized to sorted cell number, and only after that were true diversity and Gini coefficients computed with the tcR R package. The overlap coefficient, calculated on TCRB nucleotide sequences, was used to measure repertoire sharing. Out-of-frame TCRB sequences from naive cells were analyzed to stand in for the pre-selection repertoire. As stored in TCRdb, this immuneACCESS dataset retains in-frame rearrangements with V and J assigned. A fraction of the clones does not appear; measured against another copy, unresolved V genes explain less than half of the discrepancy, and the remainder lacks a known reason. The V and J calls and clone size are taken from that table; D and trimming were inferred from the DNA. The table for this sample lists more than 550,000 clones; around 15% of them were counted only once. The top ten clonotypes cover 0.04% of the sample.

The sequence was collected from a man in his late teens or twenties with type 1 diabetes. Sequences were obtained from naive CD4+ T cells from blood. In light of the paper, this sample's cell subset or site label describes: true naive CD4+ T cells. This sequence uses TRBV19 and TRBJ1-2; TRBD1 aligns with 10 central bases. The CDR3 corresponds to CARPTGTGVLANYGYTF. DNA sequence: TGTGCCAGACCTACCGGGACAGGGGTCCTAGCTAACTATGGCTACACCTTC. Reference TRBV19 and TRBJ1-2 genes cover what lies past the CDR3, so the full variable domain is DGGITQSPKYLFRKEGQNVTLSCEQNLNHDAMYWYRQDPGQGLRLIYYSQIVNDFQKGDIAEGYSVSREKKESFPLTVTSAQKNPTAFYLCARPTGTGVLANYGYTFGSGTRLTVV.